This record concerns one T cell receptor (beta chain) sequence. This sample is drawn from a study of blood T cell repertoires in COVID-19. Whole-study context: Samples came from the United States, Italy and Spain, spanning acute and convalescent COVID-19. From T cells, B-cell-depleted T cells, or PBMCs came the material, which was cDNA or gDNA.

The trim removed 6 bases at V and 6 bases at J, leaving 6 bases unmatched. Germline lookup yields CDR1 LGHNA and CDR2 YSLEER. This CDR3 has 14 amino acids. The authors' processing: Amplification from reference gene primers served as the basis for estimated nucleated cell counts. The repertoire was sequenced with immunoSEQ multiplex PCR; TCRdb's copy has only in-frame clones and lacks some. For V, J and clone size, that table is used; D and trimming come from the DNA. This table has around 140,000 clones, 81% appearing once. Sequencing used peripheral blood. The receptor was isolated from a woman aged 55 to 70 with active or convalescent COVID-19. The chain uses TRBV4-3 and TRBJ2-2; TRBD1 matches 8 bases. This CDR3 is CASSRDRFAGELFF. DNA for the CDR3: TGCGCCAGCAGTCGGGACAGGTTTGCCGGGGAGCTGTTTTTT.